This T cell receptor beta chain comes out of a study of radiotherapy plus CTLA-4 blockade in lung cancer (dated by TCRdb to 2017 to 2018). Study-level background: Objective responses were observed in roughly a sixth of enrolled patients, and disease control was achieved in approximately 32%.

On the study overall, not on this receptor specifically: The strongest predictors of response were reported to be early dynamic shifts in blood T cell clones along with a rise in serum interferon-beta following radiation. TCR clones derived from tumors expanded in peripheral blood after treatment with radiotherapy and ipilimumab.

In the case of this clone: The target of this receptor is not known. Base qualities are not provided; no much larger clone lies one nucleotide away.

The CDR3, from cysteine to phenylalanine, totals 15 residues. The retained sequence is limited to the CDR3, 45 bases, with the frame set at the first base. According to the germline V gene (reference sequence), CDR1 reads PRHDT and CDR2 reads FYEKMQ. V ends up 3 bases short and J 2 bases short, with an unmatched junction base count of 5. Library creation used the immunoSEQ multiplex PCR assay. The table was pulled from immuneACCESS by TCRdb, which kept in-frame rearrangements only. Such tables lose some clones; where checked, under half of the loss comes from unresolved V genes, and the rest has no known cause. This sample comprises 50,000 to 65,000 clones, roughly three quarters of them detected only once. The top ten hold over 6.5% of the sample. The study tested focal radiation therapy combined with CTLA-4 blockade (ipilimumab) in patients with chemo-refractory metastatic non-small-cell lung cancer.

Sample: peripheral blood, taken from a patient treated with radiotherapy plus ipilimumab. The chain employs TRBV13 and TRBJ2-3; TRBD1 matches 7 bases in the middle. This sequence originates from a human donor with non-small cell lung cancer who had a complete response to radiotherapy plus ipilimumab. The DNA sequence is TGTGCCAGCAGCTTCGACAGGGCTTTCACAGATACGCAGTATTTT. Its product reads: CASSFDRAFTDTQYF.